A single sample is the source of the 30 T cell receptor beta chains below, sequenced in a study of beta chain features in type 1 diabetes. Whole-study results and caveats: In every one of the four CD4+ subsets, TCRB CDR3s were moderately but significantly shorter in Type 1 diabetes patients.

Antigen specificity for these receptors is unknown. cDNA synthesis used the whole RNA isolate, giving expressed TCRB sequences. The method was immunoSEQ multiplex PCR; TCRdb's version includes in-frame clones alone and lacks a portion of them. The sample shows hundreds of thousands of clones, roughly an eighth of them seen only once. The sequencing input was naive CD4+ T cells from blood. Receptors originate from a young man with type 1 diabetes.

This clone was found a few times. This CDR3 is CAISDQGYNEQFF. The CDR3 bases are TGTGCCATCAGTGACCAGGGCTACAATGAGCAGTTCTTC. The chain has TRBV10-3 and TRBJ2-1, with D possibly being TRBD1 (5 bases). The V gene lost 3 bases and the J gene lost 3 bases, with 6 bases spanning the gap. Germline loops: CDR1 ENHRY, CDR2 SYGVKD. The CDR3 runs 13 residues.

The chain recombines TRBV4-1 with TRBJ2-7; TRBD1 aligns across 9 bases. J gave up 3 bases and V 1 base, and 1 base lay outside the gene matches. Germline V CDR1 and CDR2: MGHRA, YSYEKL. The CDR3 sequence is 14 residues long. The CDR3 loop reads CASSQGGQGYEQYF. In nucleotides, the CDR3 is TGCGCCAGCAGCCAAGGGGGACAGGGCTACGAGCAGTACTTC.

This clone was observed a handful of times. V gene TRBV30 combines with J gene TRBJ2-5, with D possibly TRBD1 on 5 matching bases. CDR3 length: 12 amino acids. Germline-derived CDR1 and CDR2 are GTSNPN and SVGIG (reference sequence). Between the trimmed V and J ends, which lost 1 base and 2 bases, there was a span of 5 bases. The CDR3: CAWSDRQETQYF. CDR3 DNA: TGTGCCTGGAGTGACAGGCAAGAGACCCAGTACTTC.

The chain employs TRBV19 and TRBJ2-3, with TRBD2 as a possible D gene (6 bases). Trimming pared 6 bases from V and 7 bases from J, leaving 20 bases between. CDR1 is LNHDA and CDR2 is SQIVND in the germline V gene (reference sequence). CDR3 size: 15 residues. CDR3 in amino acids: CASRTGTAGGNTQYF. CDR3 coding DNA: TGTGCCAGTAGGACCGGGACCGCCGGGGGAAATACGCAGTATTTT.

This clone showed up just a few times. J is TRBJ2-2 and V is TRBV28; no definite D call. The CDR3 loop spans 15 amino acids. Trimming pared 3 bases from V and 4 bases from J, leaving 12 bases between. CDR1 and CDR2 from the germline V gene are MDHEN and SYDVKM. CDR3 sequence reads: CASSFTRGPTGELFF. The DNA for the CDR3 is TGTGCCAGCAGTTTTACGAGAGGCCCCACCGGGGAGCTGTTTTTT.

The V gene is TRBV19, the J gene TRBJ2-3, with D tentatively TRBD2 (6 bases). V was clipped by 3 bases and J by 1 base, with 14 bases between them. Germline-derived CDR1 and CDR2 are LNHDA and SQIVND (reference sequence). The CDR3 consists of 16 residues. CDR3 protein: CASSMEGRSGTDTQYF. Written as DNA, the CDR3 is TGTGCCAGTAGTATGGAGGGGAGGAGTGGCACAGATACGCAGTATTTT.

The rearrangement uses TRBV10-3 and TRBJ2-7; TRBD2 matches 8 bases. CDR1 and CDR2 (germline): ENHRY, SYGVKD. Losses at the gene ends were 3 bases for V and 3 bases for J; bases not matched to a gene: 10. The CDR3 has 16 residues. CDR3 DNA: TGTGCCATCAGTGAAGGCGGTAGCGGGATAGGCTACGAGCAGTACTTC. Protein product: CAISEGGSGIGYEQYF.

The chain uses TRBV5-4 and TRBJ2-5, with TRBD1 matching 12 bases. The CDR3 is 15 residues long. Germline V gives CDR1 SGHNT, CDR2 YYREEE (reference sequence). V shed 4 bases and J 5 bases; nucleotides not matched to a gene: 6. For the CDR3, the DNA is TGTGCCAGCAGCCCAGGGACAGGGGGCCCTGAGACCCAGTACTTC. This encodes CASSPGTGGPETQYF. The whole variable domain, filled in from reference TRBV5-4 and TRBJ2-5, reads ETGVTQSPTHLIKTRGQQVTLRCSSQSGHNTVSWYQQALGQGPQFIFQYYREEENGRGNFPPRFSGLQFPNYSSELNVNALELDDSALYLCASSPGTGGPETQYFGPGTRLLVL.

This clone has a handful of counts. The chain is built from TRBV5-8 and TRBJ1-2; D is perhaps TRBD1 (5 bases). Trimming cost V 3 bases and J 0 bases, with 6 bases left between them. CDR3 length equals 13 residues. Germline loops: CDR1 SGHTS, CDR2 YDEGEE. CDR3: CASSSTANYGYTF. The CDR3 region has the DNA TGTGCCAGCAGCTCGACAGCTAACTATGGCTACACCTTC.

The rearrangement uses TRBV4-2 and TRBJ2-1, with 10 bases aligning to TRBD2. Germline values: CDR1 LGHNA, CDR2 YNFKEQ. The ends lost 1 base at V and 4 bases at J; junction bases unmatched: 7. This CDR3 region has 17 residues. The CDR3 DNA follows: TGTGCCAGCAGCCAAGCAAGGACTAGCGGATATTACAATGAGCAGTTCTTC. Its translation is CASSQARTSGYYNEQFF.

This clone has only a few counts. V gene TRBV18 combines with J gene TRBJ2-3; D not resolved. CDR3 length: 15 residues. Germline V gene data show CDR1 as KGHSH and CDR2 as LQKENI. V was trimmed by 6 bases and J by 0 bases, leaving 13 bases between them. The CDR3 protein is CASSNAERSTDTQYF. Here the CDR3 DNA reads TGTGCCAGCTCTAACGCCGAGAGAAGCACAGATACGCAGTATTTT.

The chain uses TRBV18 and TRBJ1-1; D is uncertain. Per the germline V gene, CDR1 is KGHSH and CDR2 is LQKENI. V lost 1 base and J 8 bases, leaving 8 bases between the germline ends. This CDR3 contains 12 residues. The CDR3 protein is CASSPRREEAFF. Here the CDR3 DNA reads TGTGCCAGCTCACCACGGAGGGAGGAAGCTTTCTTT.

The chain recombines TRBV5-4 with TRBJ2-1, with D perhaps TRBD2 (5 bases). V gave up 0 bases and J gave up 7 bases, with 8 bases separating them. The CDR3 covers 13 residues. From germline, CDR1 is SGHNT and CDR2 YYREEE (reference sequence). The CDR3 coding sequence is TGTGCCAGCAGCTTGGGGAGGCGAAATGAGCAGTTCTTC. This sequence encodes CASSLGRRNEQFF.

This clone showed up just a few times. This chain uses TRBV2 with TRBJ2-7; 8 bases line up with TRBD1. Germline CDR1 SNHLY, CDR2 FYNNEI. The V and J ends lost 7 bases and 4 bases, in that order; junction bases with no gene match: 9. The CDR3 has 14 residues. The CDR3 coding sequence is TGTGCCAGCAATGTTGACAGGGGCAAGTACGAGCAGTACTTC. This encodes CASNVDRGKYEQYF.

V gene TRBV19 combines with J gene TRBJ1-5; D gene ambiguous. The CDR3 extends over 12 amino acids. Germline values: CDR1 LNHDA, CDR2 SQIVND (reference sequence). V was trimmed by 5 bases and J by 5 bases, leaving 7 bases between them. The CDR3 DNA sequence: TGTGCCAGTAGTTTCCAGGATCAGCCCCAGCATTTT. It yields the protein CASSFQDQPQHF. Full variable domain (rest looked up from reference TRBV19 and TRBJ1-5): DGGITQSPKYLFRKEGQNVTLSCEQNLNHDAMYWYRQDPGQGLRLIYYSQIVNDFQKGDIAEGYSVSREKKESFPLTVTSAQKNPTAFYLCASSFQDQPQHFGDGTRLSIL.

There are a few counts of this clone. The V and J genes are TRBV5-1 and TRBJ2-7; 7 bases fit TRBD2. V shed 0 bases, J shed 3 bases, and the junction held 6 bases outside the gene matches. The length of the CDR3 is 15 residues. Per germline, CDR1 SGHRS and CDR2 YFSETQ. This CDR3 reads CASSLAGAGNYEQYF. CDR3 DNA: TGCGCCAGCAGCTTGGCGGGAGCGGGGAACTACGAGCAGTACTTC.

This clone was picked up a small number of times. This sequence joins TRBV5-1 and TRBJ2-7; 7 nucleotides agree with TRBD1. Looked up from germline, CDR1 is SGHRS and CDR2 is YFSETQ. The CDR3 covers 14 residues. V shed 3 bases, J shed 2 bases, and the junction held 5 bases outside the gene matches. The CDR3, as DNA: TGCGCCAGCAGCTGGGGACAGCCGACCTACGAGCAGTACTTC. Encoded protein: CASSWGQPTYEQYF.

This clone was seen a few times. The chain joins TRBV4-2 to TRBJ2-7; D perhaps matches TRBD1 (6 bases). Germline V gives CDR1 LGHNA, CDR2 YNFKEQ. Trimming pared 4 bases from V and 4 bases from J, leaving 11 bases between. This CDR3 is 13 amino acids long. As DNA, the CDR3 is TGTGCCAGCAGCCCAGGGACACCTTACGAGCAGTACTTC. Protein product: CASSPGTPYEQYF.

The CDR3 DNA sequence: TGTGCCAGTAGTACGGGACAGGTAGGAGGCTACACCTTC. This codes for CASSTGQVGGYTF. The rearrangement joins TRBV19 to TRBJ1-2, with TRBD1 matching 8 bases. Germline lookup yields CDR1 LNHDA and CDR2 SQIVND (reference sequence). The CDR3 covers 13 residues. Unmatched junction bases numbered 6, after V lost 4 bases and J lost 8 bases. The full variable domain, completed using reference TRBV19 and TRBJ1-2, is DGGITQSPKYLFRKEGQNVTLSCEQNLNHDAMYWYRQDPGQGLRLIYYSQIVNDFQKGDIAEGYSVSREKKESFPLTVTSAQKNPTAFYLCASSTGQVGGYTFGSGTRLTVV.

This clone turned up a few times. The J gene is TRBJ2-1, the V gene TRBV19, with 9 bases matching TRBD2. CDR1 and CDR2 (germline): LNHDA, SQIVND (reference sequence). This CDR3 region has 15 residues. V was clipped by 9 bases and J by 7 bases; unmatched bases: 13. The CDR3 DNA sequence: TGTGCCAGCCGAGTTGTAGCGGGAGTTAGAAATGAGCAGTTCTTC. It translates to CASRVVAGVRNEQFF.

The chain is built from TRBV28 and TRBJ1-5; tentatively, D is TRBD1 (5 bases). Trimming removed 5 bases from V and 3 bases from J, with 14 bases in between. The CDR3 loop spans 15 amino acids. Per the germline V gene, CDR1 is MDHEN and CDR2 is SYDVKM. CDR3 amino acids: CASSELDSNNQPQHF. CDR3 nucleotides: TGTGCCAGCAGTGAGTTAGACAGTAACAATCAGCCCCAGCATTTT.

This chain's CDR3 is CASSRDSDTEAFF. CDR3 DNA: TGCGCCAGCAGCCGGGATTCGGACACTGAAGCTTTCTTT. The chain recombines TRBV5-1 with TRBJ1-1; D is ambiguous. Germline V gene lookup returns CDR1 SGHRS and CDR2 YFSETQ. The ends were cut back, 4 bases at V and 3 bases at J, with 10 bases in the middle. This CDR3 region has 13 residues.

The genes are TRBV27 and TRBJ1-1, with TRBD1 matching 7 bases. V lost 5 bases, J lost 0 bases, and 9 bases stayed unmatched. CDR1 is MNHEY and CDR2 is SMNVEV in the germline V gene (reference sequence). The CDR3 has 16 amino acids. The CDR3 is CASSRPGGQMNTEAFF. In DNA, the CDR3 is TGTGCCAGCAGTCGACCAGGGGGGCAGATGAACACTGAAGCTTTCTTT.

The chain uses TRBV11-2 and TRBJ2-5; the match to TRBD1 covers 8 bases. This CDR3 region has 14 residues. Per germline, CDR1 SGHAT and CDR2 FQNNGV. The junction had 6 bases not matched to a gene; V was cut back by 2 bases and J by 7 bases. The CDR3 sequence is CASSLRQGAVTQYF. DNA for the CDR3: TGTGCCAGCAGCTTACGGCAGGGGGCCGTGACCCAGTACTTC.

This clone was detected a few times. This chain joins TRBV18 and TRBJ1-2; D call uncertain. Germline CDR1 and CDR2: KGHSH and LQKENI. CDR3 length: 12 amino acids. With 2 bases removed from V and 5 bases from J, the gap between germline ends came to 6 bases. The CDR3 bases are TGTGCCAGCTCACCAGGGGAGTATGGCTACACCTTC. This gives the protein CASSPGEYGYTF.

This clone came up a few times. V is TRBV2 and J is TRBJ2-1; TRBD1 matches 8 bases. Germline V lookup: CDR1 SNHLY, CDR2 FYNNEI. V dropped 11 bases and J dropped 8; count of bases not matched to a gene: 14. The CDR3 contains 14 residues. CDR3 sequence (DNA): TGTGCCTTCTCCGGGACAGGTTTTTGGGATGAGCAGTTCTTC. Translation gives CAFSGTGFWDEQFF.

The chain carries TRBV7-3 and TRBJ1-1; 8 bases line up with TRBD1. The junction had 5 bases not matched to a gene; V was cut back by 5 bases and J by 3 bases. This CDR3 has 14 residues. CDR1 SGHTA and CDR2 FQGTGA come from the germline V gene. The CDR3 reads CASSATGADTEAFF. The CDR3 DNA sequence: TGTGCCAGCAGCGCGACAGGGGCGGACACTGAAGCTTTCTTT. Full variable domain (missing parts from reference TRBV7-3 and TRBJ1-1): GAGVSQTPSNKVTEKGKYVELRCDPISGHTALYWYRQSLGQGPEFLIYFQGTGAADDSGLPNDRFFAVRPEGSVSTLKIQRTERGDSAVYLCASSATGADTEAFFGQGTRLTVV.

About this clone: One end of the junction does not line up with germline, which may come from a read error. V and J are TRBV7-7 and TRBJ2-1, with 10 bases lining up with TRBD2. This CDR3 is 15 amino acids long. Germline lookup yields CDR1 SSHAT and CDR2 FNYEAQ (reference sequence). The CDR3: CASSLAGAQNNEQFF. The CDR3 coding sequence is TGTGCTAGCAGCCTAGCGGGAGCACAGAACAATGAGCAGTTCTTC.

The J gene is TRBJ1-5, the V gene TRBV5-4; 7 positions agree with TRBD1. Trimming removed 4 bases from V and 5 bases from J; junction bases left unmatched: 6. The germline V gene encodes CDR1 SGHNT and CDR2 YYREEE (reference sequence). The CDR3 sequence is 14 residues long. The CDR3 coding sequence is TGTGCCAGCAGCCTCGACAGGGTAGATCAGCCCCAGCATTTT. The encoded protein is CASSLDRVDQPQHF.

There are a few counts of this clone. The chain carries TRBV6-5 and TRBJ2-7, with 11 nucleotides matching TRBD2. Per germline, CDR1 MNHEY and CDR2 SVGAGI. CDR3 size: 16 residues. Unmatched junction bases numbered 8, after V lost 3 bases and J lost 4 bases. The CDR3 bases are TGTGCCAGCAGTTATCGTGGGACTAGCGGTATTTACGAGCAGTACTTC. It yields the protein CASSYRGTSGIYEQYF.